The 22 T cell receptor beta chains listed next were all sequenced from one sample in a study of control samples from healthy donors and cancer patients. The repertoire was sequenced with immunoSEQ multiplex PCR; TCRdb's copy has only in-frame clones and lacks some. The table lists about 180,000 clones, around 89% of them singletons. Sequencing input: blood. These receptor sequences come from a woman in her fifties or sixties in good health.

The chain couples TRBV7-6 to TRBJ2-6; D gene uncertain. The length of the CDR3 is 15 residues. V lost 2 bases and J lost 0, with 5 bases in between. In germline, CDR1 is SGHVS, CDR2 FNYEAQ. The CDR3 region is CASSLRVSGANVLTF. The DNA of the CDR3 is TGTGCCAGCAGCTTAAGGGTCTCTGGGGCCAACGTCCTGACTTTC.

The chain carries TRBV6-5 and TRBJ1-4; 10 bases line up with TRBD1. CDR1 is MNHEY, CDR2 SVGAGI, per germline. This CDR3 region has 15 residues. V was clipped by 6 bases and J by 5 bases; unmatched bases: 6. In nucleotides, the CDR3 is TGTGCCAGCAGGGATCCGGGACAGGGGAATGAAAAACTGTTTTTT. Translating gives CASRDPGQGNEKLFF.

The CDR3 bases are TGTGCCAGCAGTCCAAACAAAGGCGAAGCTTTCTTT. Protein sequence: CASSPNKGEAFF. V is TRBV28 and J is TRBJ1-1; no clear D. The CDR3 is made up of 12 amino acids. Germline loops: CDR1 MDHEN, CDR2 SYDVKM. Trimming shortened V by 5 bases and J by 8 bases, and 12 bases separated the two germline ends.

The CDR3 nucleotides read TGTGCCAGCAGTTCCCGAGGGGGGTTAAAGCAGTACTTC. This translates into CASSSRGGLKQYF. The chain couples TRBV27 to TRBJ2-7; D may be TRBD1 or TRBD2 (6 bases each). Trimming removed 4 bases at V and 8 bases at J, with 15 bases between. Germline V CDR1 and CDR2: MNHEY, SMNVEV (reference sequence). The CDR3 spans 13 residues.

J is TRBJ2-4 and V is TRBV9, with TRBD2 matching 8 bases. V lost 4 bases to trimming and J lost 1 base; unmatched junction nucleotides: 1. Germline loops: CDR1 SGDLS, CDR2 YYNGEE. This CDR3 comprises 14 residues. In nucleotides, the CDR3 is TGTGCCAGCAGCAGCGGGGGTGCCAAAAACATTCAGTACTTC. The encoded protein is CASSSGGAKNIQYF.

The chain carries TRBV29-1 and TRBJ2-2; TRBD1 aligns across 8 bases. The trim removed 6 bases at V and 5 bases at J, leaving 5 bases unmatched. CDR3 size: 13 residues. CDR1 and CDR2 from the germline V gene are SQVTM and ANQGSEA. The CDR3 DNA reads as TGCAGCGTGACAGGGGTTTCGACCGGGGAGCTGTTTTTT. Residues: CSVTGVSTGELFF.

The chain couples TRBV3-1 (or the pseudogene TRBV3-2) to TRBJ2-5; D unresolved. The CDR3 runs to 16 residues. The V gene lost 0 bases and the J gene lost 2 bases, with 13 bases spanning the gap. CDR1 LGHDT and CDR2 YNNKEL come from the germline V gene (reference sequence). This chain's CDR3 is CASSQDARTTQETQYF. The CDR3 coding sequence is TGTGCCAGCAGCCAAGACGCCCGAACGACGCAAGAGACCCAGTACTTC.

The V call is TRBV29-1, the J call TRBJ2-5; D not certain. The germline gives CDR1 SQVTM, CDR2 ANQGSEA. The CDR3 length is 10 residues. Trimming stripped 7 bases from V and 5 bases from J, with 8 bases between. The CDR3 coding sequence is TGCAGCGGTATAGTGGAGACCCAGTACTTC. It is translated as CSGIVETQYF. The variable domain in full, with the rest retrieved from reference TRBV29-1 and TRBJ2-5, is SAVISQKPSRDICQRGTSLTIQCQVDSQVTMMFWYRQQPGQSLTLIATANQGSEATYESGFVIDKFPISRPNLTFSTLTVSNMSPEDSSIYLCSGIVETQYFGPGTRLLVL.

The table lists this clone with a count of one. This chain joins TRBV27 and TRBJ2-1, with TRBD2 matching over 8 bases. V lost 4 bases to trimming and J lost 7 bases; unmatched junction nucleotides: 9. Germline V CDR1 and CDR2: MNHEY, SMNVEV (reference sequence). CDR3 length: 15 residues. CDR3 in amino acids: CASSSGIAGLNEQFF. For the CDR3, the DNA is TGTGCCAGCAGTTCCGGGATAGCGGGATTAAATGAGCAGTTCTTC.

This clone was detected only once. The chain joins TRBV29-1 to TRBJ1-1; maybe TRBD1 (6 bases). V was cut by 5 bases and J by 0 bases, with 13 bases left in between. The CDR3 runs 14 residues. Germline-derived CDR1 and CDR2 are SQVTM and ANQGSEA. The CDR3 coding sequence is TGCAGCGTTTTTAGGGGGATCATGAACACTGAAGCTTTCTTT. Translated, it gives CSVFRGIMNTEAFF.

With respect to this clone: This specimen includes other DNA sequences encoding the same CDR3. The genes are TRBV18 and TRBJ1-5; D possibly corresponds to TRBD1 (5 bases). The CDR3 contains 15 residues. From germline, CDR1 is KGHSH and CDR2 LQKENI. V lost 0 bases to trimming and J lost 3 bases, with 9 bases between them. CDR3 residues: CASSPPSRVNQPQHF. The CDR3 nucleotides are TGTGCCAGCTCACCACCATCCAGGGTCAATCAGCCCCAGCATTTT.

This sequence joins TRBV24-1 and TRBJ1-5; TRBD1 might be the D (5 bases). The V gene lost 5 bases and the J gene lost 6 bases, with 25 bases spanning the gap. Germline V gene data show CDR1 as KGHDR and CDR2 as SFDVKD. CDR3 length: 18 amino acids. In nucleotides, the CDR3 is TGTGCCACCAGTGGGTCCGGGACTTTTTCGGGTGGGGCTCAGCCCCAGCATTTT. Translation gives CATSGSGTFSGGAQPQHF.

This chain uses TRBV13 with TRBJ1-2, with TRBD1 identical over 7 bases. The CDR3 loop spans 16 amino acids. Germline V CDR1 and CDR2: PRHDT, FYEKMQ (reference sequence). The trim removed 5 bases at V and 3 bases at J, leaving 12 bases unmatched. The DNA of the CDR3 is TGTGCCAGCAGCCGGGACAGCCGGAACACCTACTATGGCTACACCTTC. Translated: CASSRDSRNTYYGYTF. The full variable domain, completed using reference TRBV13 and TRBJ1-2, is AAGVIQSPRHLIKEKRETATLKCYPIPRHDTVYWYQQGPGQDPQFLISFYEKMQSDKGSIPDRFSAQQFSDYHSELNMSSLELGDSALYFCASSRDSRNTYYGYTFGSGTRLTVV.

The rearrangement uses TRBV19 and TRBJ1-1; unclear D gene. Trimming removed 1 base from V and 5 bases from J, with 8 bases in between. The V gene's germline CDR1 is LNHDA and CDR2 SQIVND (reference sequence). The CDR3 runs to 13 residues. The CDR3 DNA is TGTGCCAGTAGTATAGGAGGGTGGACTGAAGCTTTCTTT. Its protein is CASSIGGWTEAFF.

The rearrangement joins TRBV18 to TRBJ2-7, with D possibly being TRBD1 (6 bases). V was shortened by 5 bases and J by 0 bases, with 11 bases between the two germline ends. This CDR3 has 14 amino acids. Germline V lookup: CDR1 KGHSH, CDR2 LQKENI. The CDR3 DNA is TGTGCCAGCTCAGGTCGACAGGACTCCTACGAGCAGTACTTC. Its protein is CASSGRQDSYEQYF.

The chain has TRBV24-1 and TRBJ2-4, with TRBD2 as a possible D gene (6 bases). Between the trimmed V and J ends, which lost 6 bases and 6 bases, there was a span of 17 bases. Germline CDR1 KGHDR, CDR2 SFDVKD. The CDR3 length is 15 residues. CDR3 DNA: TGTGCCACCAGTCAATCCGGCGGGCGGGGAAACATTCAGTACTTC. Translating gives CATSQSGGRGNIQYF.

This rearrangement joins TRBV3-1 (or the pseudogene TRBV3-2) to TRBJ2-7; D not resolved. This CDR3 comprises 15 residues. CDR1 is LGHDT, CDR2 YNNKEL, per germline (reference sequence). V dropped 0 bases and J dropped 7 bases, with 16 bases sitting between them. This CDR3 is CASSQEQQSRWEQYF. CDR3 coding DNA: TGTGCCAGCAGCCAAGAGCAACAATCAAGATGGGAGCAGTACTTC.

The rearrangement uses TRBV29-1 and TRBJ2-5, with no clear D. The CDR3 extends over 11 amino acids. The germline V and J ends were trimmed by 4 bases and 5 bases, with 8 bases remaining between them. Germline CDR1 and CDR2: SQVTM and ANQGSEA. The CDR3 reads CSVVVGETQYF. CDR3 coding DNA: TGCAGCGTTGTCGTTGGGGAGACCCAGTACTTC.

The chain joins TRBV19 to TRBJ2-3, with 9 nucleotides matching TRBD2. CDR1 is LNHDA, CDR2 SQIVND, per germline (reference sequence). The CDR3 is 19 amino acids. The V gene end was trimmed by 4 bases and the J gene end by 0 bases; junction bases not matched to a gene: 14. This CDR3 is CASSTPPTSGPRSTDTQYF. Here the CDR3 DNA reads TGTGCCAGTAGTACCCCCCCTACTAGCGGGCCCAGAAGCACAGATACGCAGTATTTT.

The chain combines TRBV28 with TRBJ1-1; D call uncertain. Germline CDR1 is MDHEN and CDR2 is SYDVKM. The CDR3 loop spans 11 amino acids. V was clipped by 3 bases and J by 4 bases, with 3 bases between them. The CDR3 bases are TGTGCCAGCAGTTTTCGCACTGAAGCTTTCTTT. Protein: CASSFRTEAFF.

CDR3 nucleotide sequence: TGTGCCAGCAGCACCCCCAAAGCCAGGGGCTATGGCTACACCTTC. The encoded protein is CASSTPKARGYGYTF. The J gene is TRBJ1-2, the V gene TRBV6-5, with a possible D match to TRBD1 (6 bases). This CDR3 has 15 amino acids. Germline CDR1 MNHEY, CDR2 SVGAGI. The ends were cut back, 6 bases at V and 4 bases at J, with 18 bases in the middle.

The chain uses TRBV27 and TRBJ1-2; tentatively, D is TRBD1 (5 bases). Trimming removed 2 bases at V and 1 base at J, with 8 bases between. CDR3 length: 14 residues. Looked up from germline, CDR1 is MNHEY and CDR2 is SMNVEV (reference sequence). The CDR3 bases are TGTGCCAGCAGTTTAGGGGCAGTTAACTATGGCTACACCTTC. Translation: CASSLGAVNYGYTF.